This T cell receptor beta chain was retrieved from a study of beta chain features in type 1 diabetes. CD45RO/CCR7/CD25/CD127/CD95/CD27 staining was used to isolate CD4+ naive, central memory, regulatory and stem cell-like memory cells by sorting. Every isolated RNA sample was fully reverse transcribed, so sequencing captured expressed TCRB transcripts. Profiled with immunoSEQ multiplex PCR; TCRdb holds only in-frame clones, not every one. The data contain roughly 500,000 clones, approximately 30% of them seen just once; the ten biggest clones take up about 0.06%. The CDR3 covers 13 residues. From germline, CDR1 is GTSNPN and CDR2 SVGIG (reference sequence). Trimming removed 0 bases from V and 8 bases from J, with 11 bases in between. This clone was recorded a few times.

The TCR sequence derives from a man between 18 and 29 years old in good health. Sequenced input: naive CD4+ T cells from blood. V is TRBV30 and J is TRBJ2-1; D ambiguous. CDR3 residues: CAWSVGQRYEQFF. CDR3 nucleotide sequence: TGTGCCTGGAGTGTAGGGCAGCGCTATGAGCAGTTCTTC.